The next 5 T cell receptor beta chains were all read from a single sample in a study of OX40 agonist ivuxolimab in advanced cancers. This table comes from immunoSEQ multiplex PCR, and its TCRdb copy is limited to in-frame clones, with some not included. The table lists tens of thousands of clones, over 75% of them singletons. The material sequenced was CD4+ or CD8+ T cells sorted from blood, taken in a trial of the OX40 agonist ivuxolimab. Receptors were obtained from an adult with an advanced solid tumor such as melanoma, head and neck, liver or kidney cancer.

This clone was recorded a few times. The rearrangement joins TRBV2 to TRBJ1-6; TRBD1 matches 7 bases. The V segment lost 7 bases and the J segment 10 bases; nucleotides outside the gene matches: 7. The CDR3 is 13 residues long. Germline CDR1 SNHLY, CDR2 FYNNEI. CDR3 region: CASKGAAGSPLHF. CDR3 nucleotide sequence: TGTGCCAGCAAGGGGGCTGCGGGGTCACCCCTCCACTTT.

This sequence joins TRBV19 and TRBJ2-7, with 8 bases aligning to TRBD1. CDR1 is LNHDA, CDR2 SQIVND, per germline (reference sequence). After removal of 5 bases from V and 1 base from J, the junction contained 10 bases not matched to a gene. The CDR3 totals 16 residues. CDR3 amino acids: CASSLHGQGPSYEQYF. As DNA, the CDR3 is TGTGCCAGTAGTCTCCACGGACAGGGCCCATCCTACGAGCAGTACTTC.

The rearrangement uses TRBV19 and TRBJ2-7; 8 bases fit TRBD1. After removal of 7 bases from V and 5 bases from J, the junction contained 7 bases not matched to a gene. CDR1 and CDR2 from the germline V gene are LNHDA and SQIVND (reference sequence). The CDR3 consists of 13 residues. CDR3 nucleotide sequence: TGTGCCAGTAAAAGGGCAGGGGGCGACGAGCAGTACTTC. Its protein product is CASKRAGGDEQYF.

This clone appeared a single time. The chain carries TRBV7-2 and TRBJ1-2; 8 bases line up with TRBD1. Losses at the gene ends were 5 bases for V and 7 bases for J; bases not matched to a gene: 9. Germline V gene data show CDR1 as SGHTA and CDR2 as FQGNSA. CDR3 length: 14 amino acids. In DNA form, the CDR3 reads TGTGCCAGCAGCCGAACCGGGACAGGTTTTGGCTACACCTTC. It translates to CASSRTGTGFGYTF.

The chain is built from TRBV5-1 and TRBJ1-1; 9 nucleotides align to TRBD1. The junction had 4 bases not matched to a gene; V was cut back by 3 bases and J by 4 bases. The CDR3 runs to 14 residues. Germline CDR1 is SGHRS and CDR2 is YFSETQ. The CDR3 bases are TGCGCCAGCAGCTCCGACAGGGGGACCACTGAAGCTTTCTTT. Protein: CASSSDRGTTEAFF. The full variable domain, completed using reference TRBV5-1 and TRBJ1-1, is KAGVTQTPRYLIKTRGQQVTLSCSPISGHRSVSWYQQTPGQGLQFLFEYFSETQRNKGNFPGRFSGRQFSNSRSEMNVSTLELGDSALYLCASSSDRGTTEAFFGQGTRLTVV.